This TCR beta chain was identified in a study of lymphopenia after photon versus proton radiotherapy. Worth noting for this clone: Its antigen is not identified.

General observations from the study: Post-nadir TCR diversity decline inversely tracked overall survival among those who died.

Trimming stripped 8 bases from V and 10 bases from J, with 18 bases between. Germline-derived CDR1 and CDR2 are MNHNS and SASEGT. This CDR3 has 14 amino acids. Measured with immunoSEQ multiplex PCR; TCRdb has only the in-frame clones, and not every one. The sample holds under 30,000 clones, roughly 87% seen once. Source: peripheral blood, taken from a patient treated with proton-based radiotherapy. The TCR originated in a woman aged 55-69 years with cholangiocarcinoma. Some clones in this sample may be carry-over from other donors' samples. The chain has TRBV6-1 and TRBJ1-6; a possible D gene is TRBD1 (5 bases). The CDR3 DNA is TGTGCCAGCGCTCCGTTCAGGGCCGAATCACCCCTCCACTTT. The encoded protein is CASAPFRAESPLHF.